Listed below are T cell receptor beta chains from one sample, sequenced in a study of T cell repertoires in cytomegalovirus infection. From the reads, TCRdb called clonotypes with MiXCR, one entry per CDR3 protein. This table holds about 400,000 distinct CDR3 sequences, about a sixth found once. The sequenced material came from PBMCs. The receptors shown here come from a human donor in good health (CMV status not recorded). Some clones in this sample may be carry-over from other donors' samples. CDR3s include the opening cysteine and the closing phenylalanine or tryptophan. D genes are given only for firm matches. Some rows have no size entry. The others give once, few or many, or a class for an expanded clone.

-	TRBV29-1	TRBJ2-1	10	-	CSAFYNEQFF	TGCAGCGCCTTTTACAATGAGCAGTTCTTC
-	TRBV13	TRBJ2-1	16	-	CASSLGAHLGANEQFF	TGTGCCAGCAGCTTAGGGGCCCACTTGGGGGCCAATGAGCAGTTCTTC
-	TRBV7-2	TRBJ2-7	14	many	CASSLQQSPYEQYF	TGTGCCAGCAGCCTGCAGCAATCTCCCTACGAGCAGTACTTC
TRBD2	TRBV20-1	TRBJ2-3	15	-	CSASGGAVGTDTQYF	TGCAGTGCTAGCGGGGGGGCCGTAGGAACAGATACGCAGTATTTT
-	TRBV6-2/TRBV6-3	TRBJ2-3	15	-	CASTGGGKRTDTQYF	TGTGCCAGCACGGGTGGAGGGAAAAGGACAGATACGCAGTATTTT
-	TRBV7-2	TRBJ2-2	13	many	CASSLLNTGELFF	TGTGCCAGCAGCCTACTGAACACCGGGGAGCTGTTTTTT
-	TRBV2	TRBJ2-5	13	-	CASTSDSQETQYF	TGTGCCAGCACCTCGGACAGTCAAGAGACCCAGTACTTC
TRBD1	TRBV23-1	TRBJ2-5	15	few	CASSLGQGAQETQYF	TGCGCCAGCAGTCTCGGACAGGGGGCGCAGGAGACCCAGTACTTC
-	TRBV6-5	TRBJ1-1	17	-	CASSYLSVQTGYTEAFF	TGTGCCAGCAGTTACTTATCGGTGCAGACGGGTTACACTGAAGCTTTCTTT
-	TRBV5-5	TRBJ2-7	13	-	CASSFRNNYEQYF	TGTGCCAGCAGCTTTCGGAACAACTACGAGCAGTACTTC
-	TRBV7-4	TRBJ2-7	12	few	CASSLEDPEQYF	TGTGCCAGCAGCTTAGAGGACCCGGAGCAGTACTTC
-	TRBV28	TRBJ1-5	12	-	CASSTTDQPQHF	TGTGCCAGCAGCACGACAGATCAGCCCCAGCATTTT
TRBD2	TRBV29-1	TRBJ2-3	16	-	CSVAKTSGGDTDTQYF	TGCAGCGTGGCCAAGACTAGCGGGGGTGACACAGATACGCAGTATTTT
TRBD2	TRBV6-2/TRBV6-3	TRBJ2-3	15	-	CASSYDSGDTDTQYF	TGTGCCAGCAGCTACGATAGCGGGGACACAGATACGCAGTATTTT
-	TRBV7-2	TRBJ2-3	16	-	CASSQGGTRRADTQYF	TGTGCCAGCAGCCAAGGGGGGACACGAAGGGCAGATACGCAGTATTTT
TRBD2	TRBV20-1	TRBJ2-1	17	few	CSARSSSSGASYNEQFF	TGCAGTGCTAGATCCTCCTCTAGCGGGGCGTCATACAATGAGCAGTTCTTC
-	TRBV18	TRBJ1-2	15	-	CASSPEDDSNYGYTF	TGTGCCAGCTCACCCGAAGACGACAGTAACTATGGCTACACCTTC
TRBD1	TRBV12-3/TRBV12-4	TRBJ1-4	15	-	CASRRPGTGKEKLFF	TGTGCCAGCAGACGCCCCGGGACAGGAAAAGAAAAACTGTTTTTT
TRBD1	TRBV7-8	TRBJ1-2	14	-	CASSLNRGVSGYTF	TGTGCCAGCAGCTTAAACAGGGGAGTCAGTGGCTACACCTTC
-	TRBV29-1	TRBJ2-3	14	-	CSVETGPGADTQYF	TGCAGCGTTGAAACTGGGCCTGGGGCAGATACGCAGTATTTT
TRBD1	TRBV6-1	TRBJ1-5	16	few	CASSHRDRGTNQPQHF	TGTGCCAGCAGTCACCGGGACAGGGGGACCAATCAGCCCCAGCATTTT
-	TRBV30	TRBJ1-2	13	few	CAWTAGLNYGYTF	TGTGCCTGGACAGCCGGATTGAACTATGGCTACACCTTC
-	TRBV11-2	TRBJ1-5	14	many	CASSLRGGLQPQHF	TGTGCCAGCAGCCTTAGGGGGGGGTTGCAGCCCCAGCATTTT
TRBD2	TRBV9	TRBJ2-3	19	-	CASSVAVPGLAESTDTQYF	TGTGCCAGCAGCGTAGCCGTACCGGGACTAGCGGAAAGCACAGATACGCAGTATTTT
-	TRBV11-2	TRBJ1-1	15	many	CASSSSTGARTEAFF	TGTGCCAGCAGCTCCTCCACCGGGGCTAGGACTGAAGCTTTCTTT
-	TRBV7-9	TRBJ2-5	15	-	CASSSQGGYGETQYF	TGTGCCAGCAGCTCACAGGGAGGATACGGAGAGACCCAGTACTTC
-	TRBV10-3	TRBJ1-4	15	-	CAISESGSLNEKLFF	TGTGCCATCAGTGAGTCTGGAAGCCTAAATGAAAAACTGTTTTTT
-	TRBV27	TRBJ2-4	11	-	CASSHRDIQYF	TGTGCCAGCAGTCATCGGGACATTCAGTACTTC
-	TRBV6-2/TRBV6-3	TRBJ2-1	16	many	CASSSDLGDLYNEQFF	TGTGCCAGCAGTTCTGATCTGGGAGACCTATACAATGAGCAGTTCTTC
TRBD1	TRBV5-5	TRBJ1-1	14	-	CASSPRGQDTEAFF	TGTGCCAGCAGCCCGAGGGGACAGGACACTGAAGCTTTCTTT
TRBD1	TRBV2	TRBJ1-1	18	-	CASSEEGAGEWSGTEAFF	TGTGCCAGCAGTGAAGAGGGGGCAGGGGAGTGGTCCGGCACTGAAGCTTTCTTT
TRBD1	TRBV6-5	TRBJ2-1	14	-	CASSPWTGLNEQFF	TGTGCCAGCAGTCCCTGGACAGGGTTAAATGAGCAGTTCTTC
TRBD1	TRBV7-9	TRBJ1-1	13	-	CASSSQGANEAFF	TGTGCCAGCAGCTCCCAGGGGGCTAATGAAGCTTTCTTT
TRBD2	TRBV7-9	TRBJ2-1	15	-	CASSPRTSGRDEQFF	TGTGCCAGCAGCCCGAGGACTAGCGGGAGAGATGAGCAGTTCTTC
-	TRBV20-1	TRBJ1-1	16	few	CSARDWEHGGNTEAFF	TGCAGTGCTAGAGATTGGGAACACGGAGGGAACACTGAAGCTTTCTTT
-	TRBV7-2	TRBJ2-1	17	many	CASSLRGIRLSNNEQFF	TGTGCCAGCAGCTTACGTGGAATCCGATTATCGAACAATGAGCAGTTCTTC
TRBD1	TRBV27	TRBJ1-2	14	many	CASSPRTGRSGYTF	TGTGCCAGCAGTCCCCGGACAGGGAGGAGCGGCTACACCTTC
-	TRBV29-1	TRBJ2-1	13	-	CSVGRQGHNEQFF	TGCAGCGTCGGGAGACAGGGTCACAATGAGCAGTTCTTC
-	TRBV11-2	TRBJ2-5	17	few	CASSPGVHYAGGETQYF	TGTGCCAGCAGCCCGGGGGTCCACTATGCGGGTGGGGAGACCCAGTACTTC
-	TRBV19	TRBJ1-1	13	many	CASSMRTNTEAFF	TGTGCCAGTAGTATGCGCACGAACACTGAAGCTTTCTTT
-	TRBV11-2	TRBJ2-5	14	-	CASSKDRDFGTQYF	TGTGCCAGCAGCAAAGATCGGGACTTTGGGACCCAGTACTTC
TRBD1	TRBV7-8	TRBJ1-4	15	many	CASSRGQGTNEKLFF	TGTGCCAGCAGCCGCGGACAGGGAACTAATGAAAAACTGTTTTTT
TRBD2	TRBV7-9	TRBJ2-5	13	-	CASSRGGSGTQYF	TGTGCCAGCAGCCGCGGGGGGTCAGGAACCCAGTACTTC
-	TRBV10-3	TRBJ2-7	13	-	CAIRAGPDHEQYF	TGTGCCATCAGAGCCGGACCGGACCACGAGCAGTACTTC
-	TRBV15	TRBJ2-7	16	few	CATSRDLGQGTYEQYF	TGTGCCACCAGCAGAGATTTGGGGCAGGGTACCTACGAGCAGTACTTC